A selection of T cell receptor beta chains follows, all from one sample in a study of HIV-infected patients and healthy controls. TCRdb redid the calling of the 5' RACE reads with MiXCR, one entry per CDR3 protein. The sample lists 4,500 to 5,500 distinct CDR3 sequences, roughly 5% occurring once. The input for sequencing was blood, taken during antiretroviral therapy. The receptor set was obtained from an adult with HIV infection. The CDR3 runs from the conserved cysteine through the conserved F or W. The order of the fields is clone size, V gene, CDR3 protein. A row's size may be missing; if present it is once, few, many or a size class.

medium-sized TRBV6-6 CASSPPVGYRDTEAFF
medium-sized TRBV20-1 CSASEITGESGQYF
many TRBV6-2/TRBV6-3 CASSYTLTESYGYTF
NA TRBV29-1 CSVVYGTKNIQYF
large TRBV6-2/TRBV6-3 CASSYHQGNRQPQHF
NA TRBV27 CATSGLGTDTQYF
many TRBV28 CASSLLGGGYEQYF
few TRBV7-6 CASSSLAGETYEQYF
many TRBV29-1 CSARQGVMNEQYF
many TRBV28 CASSRNRDTEAFF
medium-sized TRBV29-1 CSVDRQAFF